This is a list of T cell receptor beta chains from one sample in a study of shared clonotypes between healthy human individuals. This table comes from immunoSEQ multiplex PCR, and its TCRdb copy is limited to in-frame clones, with some not included. The data contain roughly 500,000 clones, around 80% of them singletons. The sequenced sample consisted of PBMCs. These receptors came from a woman aged 40 to 49 in good health. Some clones in this sample may be carry-over from other donors' samples. CDR3s include the opening cysteine and the closing phenylalanine or tryptophan. The order of the fields is D gene, V gene, J gene, clone size, CDR3 protein, CDR3 DNA. D genes are given only for firm matches. Where a row states a size, it is once, few, many or the class of an expanded clone; other rows omit it.

>TRBD1|TRBV7-3|TRBJ1-2|-
CASSGDRRNGYTF
TGTGCCAGCAGCGGGGACAGGAGGAATGGCTACACCTTC
>TRBD1|TRBV28|TRBJ2-5|-
CASSLLGQGQETQYF
TGTGCCAGCAGTTTATTGGGACAGGGGCAAGAGACCCAGTACTTC
>TRBD2|TRBV10-3|TRBJ2-1|-
CAISEPRTSGSSYNEQFF
TGTGCCATCAGTGAGCCTCGGACTAGCGGGAGCTCCTACAATGAGCAGTTCTTC
>-|TRBV11-2|TRBJ2-5|-
CASSLGGTEETQYF
TGTGCCAGCAGCTTAGGGGGGACCGAAGAGACCCAGTACTTC
>TRBD2|TRBV4-1|TRBJ2-7|-
CASSQVAGGGYEQYF
TGCGCCAGCAGCCAAGTAGCGGGAGGGGGCTACGAGCAGTACTTC
>-|TRBV28|TRBJ1-2|-
CASSFVVNYGYTF
TGTGCCAGCAGTTTTGTGGTCAACTATGGCTACACCTTC
>-|TRBV18|TRBJ2-7|-
CASSPPTDAYEQYF
TGTGCCAGCTCACCACCGACGGACGCCTACGAGCAGTACTTC
>-|TRBV13|TRBJ2-7|-
CASSFRGASSYEQYF
TGTGCCAGCAGCTTCCGCGGGGCCAGCTCCTACGAGCAGTACTTC
>-|TRBV2|TRBJ1-5|few
CASSLHSNQPQHF
TGTGCCAGCAGTTTACATAGCAATCAGCCCCAGCATTTT
>-|TRBV6-1|TRBJ1-2|-
CASSEAVTGPYGYTF
TGTGCCAGCAGTGAAGCGGTGACAGGCCCCTATGGCTACACCTTC
>TRBD2|TRBV5-8|TRBJ2-3|once
CASSRGLAGGTDTQYF
TGTGCCAGCAGCCGGGGACTAGCGGGAGGAACAGATACGCAGTATTTT
>TRBD1|TRBV28|TRBJ2-7|-
CASRYQGQVHYEQYF
TGTGCCAGCAGATATCAGGGACAGGTCCACTACGAGCAGTACTTC
>TRBD1|TRBV5-1|TRBJ1-2|-
CASSLRQGQDYGYTF
TGCGCCAGCAGCTTGCGACAGGGGCAGGACTATGGCTACACCTTC
>TRBD1|TRBV13|TRBJ2-7|-
CASSQDRGNEQYF
TGTGCCAGCAGCCAGGACAGGGGGAACGAGCAGTACTTC
>TRBD1|TRBV27|TRBJ2-1|-
CASSSGGIYNEQFF
TGTGCCAGCAGCTCAGGGGGAATCTACAATGAGCAGTTCTTC
>TRBD1|TRBV10-2|TRBJ2-7|few
CASSPGTGVNEQYF
TGCGCCAGCAGCCCCGGGACAGGGGTAAACGAGCAGTACTTC
>TRBD1|TRBV28|TRBJ2-7|-
CASKIQTGPYEQYF
TGTGCCAGCAAAATCCAGACAGGGCCATACGAGCAGTACTTC
>-|TRBV7-3|TRBJ2-5|once
CASSFGTPQETQYF
TGTGCCAGCAGCTTCGGGACACCACAAGAGACCCAGTACTTC
>-|TRBV6-6|TRBJ2-1|once
CASTLDSSYNEQFF
TGTGCCAGCACCCTGGACAGCTCCTACAATGAGCAGTTCTTC
>TRBD2|TRBV10-1|TRBJ2-3|many
CASSEQGLAGAGFTDTQYF
TGCGCCAGCAGTGAGCAGGGACTAGCGGGAGCGGGGTTCACAGATACGCAGTATTTT